The clone carrying this T cell receptor beta chain was counted only a few times. Its antigen is as yet unknown. Clones were read by immunoSEQ multiplex PCR, and TCRdb kept only the in-frame ones, dropping some. The sample shows about 59,000 clones, more than 90% of them seen only once. The entry originates in a study of PD-1 blockade in classical Hodgkin lymphoma. All patients experienced relapse after autologous stem cell transplantation, and brentuximab vedotin exposure was variable. The CDR3 has 16 amino acids. CDR1 and CDR2 (germline): MGHRA, YSYEKL. Trimming took 4 bases from V and 4 from J, leaving 17 bases between them. Study-level points and caveats: Relative to healthy donors, newly diagnosed patients reportedly had lower baseline TCR diversity, which was reported as lower still in relapsed/refractory patients. CD4+ TCR diversity rose significantly by C4D1, and CD8+ TCR diversity did not. Baseline diversity was lower in partial responders and progressors than complete responders.

The sequenced sample was peripheral blood mononuclear cells (PBMCs), obtained at baseline. The clonotype was recovered from a human donor with classical Hodgkin lymphoma. The J gene is TRBJ1-3, the V gene TRBV4-1; D gene ambiguous. The CDR3: CASSRALVGWGNTIYF. For the CDR3, the DNA is TGCGCCAGCAGCCGAGCCCTCGTAGGGTGGGGAAACACCATATATTTT.